Listed here are 18 T cell receptor beta chains from one sample, sequenced in a study of blood T cell repertoires in COVID-19. The protocol was immunoSEQ multiplex PCR, while the TCRdb copy is restricted to in-frame clones and leaves out a portion. The table lists approximately 280,000 clones, approximately 81% of them singletons. The sequencing input was PBMCs or T cells enriched from blood (not recorded which). The receptors shown here come from a woman aged 50 to 60 who had recovered from COVID-19.

This rearrangement joins TRBV4-1 to TRBJ1-5, with 7 bases fitting TRBD1. Germline V lookup: CDR1 MGHRA, CDR2 YSYEKL. The V gene end was trimmed by 0 bases and the J gene end by 5 bases; junction bases not matched to a gene: 7. The CDR3 is 16 amino acids. CDR3 loop: CASSQEFARGYQPQHF. CDR3 nucleotides: TGCGCCAGCAGCCAAGAATTTGCCAGGGGGTATCAGCCCCAGCATTTT.

The table lists this clone with a few counts. The chain combines TRBV9 with TRBJ1-1; D is unresolved. The CDR3 sequence is 17 residues long. Trimming removed 4 bases at V and 0 bases at J, with 19 bases between. Germline CDR1 and CDR2: SGDLS and YYNGEE. CDR3 nucleotide sequence: TGTGCCAGCAGCCCAGTATCGGACCCGGGAGTGAACACTGAAGCTTTCTTT. Translating gives CASSPVSDPGVNTEAFF.

This sequence joins TRBV30 and TRBJ1-2; D is unclear. The germline V and J ends were trimmed by 2 bases and 6 bases, with 10 bases remaining between them. The CDR3 covers 12 residues. Germline CDR1 reads GTSNPN; CDR2 reads SVGIG (reference sequence). The CDR3 reads CAWSTGSHGYTF. The CDR3 DNA sequence: TGTGCCTGGAGTACCGGTTCCCATGGCTACACCTTC.

Comments on this clone: This specimen includes other DNA sequences encoding the same CDR3. Here the CDR3 reads CASSLAGGVNTEAFF. The CDR3 DNA reads as TGTGCCAGCAGCTTAGCAGGGGGCGTGAACACTGAAGCTTTCTTT. This chain uses TRBV11-2 with TRBJ1-1, with TRBD1 matching over 8 bases. V lost 1 base, J lost 0 bases, and 1 base stayed unmatched. The germline V gene has CDR1 SGHAT and CDR2 FQNNGV. The CDR3 sequence is 15 residues long.

The chain joins TRBV7-9 to TRBJ2-1, with no clear D. This CDR3 region has 15 residues. The V end was cut by 5 bases, the J end by 4 bases, with 15 bases between. Germline V lookup: CDR1 SEHNR, CDR2 FQNEAQ (reference sequence). As DNA, the CDR3 is TGTGCCAGCAGCCAGAGTAACACGGGTTACAATGAGCAGTTCTTC. Translated, it gives CASSQSNTGYNEQFF.

This clone was seen a handful of times. This rearrangement joins TRBV3-1 (or the pseudogene TRBV3-2) to TRBJ1-1; 8 positions agree with TRBD1. Trimming took 4 bases from V and 5 from J; bases not matched to a gene: 9. Per germline, CDR1 LGHDT and CDR2 YNNKEL (reference sequence). The CDR3 length is 15 residues. The CDR3 DNA is TGTGCCAGCAGCCTAGACAGGGGTCGCAGGACTGAAGCTTTCTTT. Its translation: CASSLDRGRRTEAFF.

This chain links TRBV28 with TRBJ1-1; 8 bases map to TRBD1. This CDR3 is 14 amino acids long. Germline V gives CDR1 MDHEN, CDR2 SYDVKM. The V gene end was trimmed by 6 bases and the J gene end by 4 bases; junction bases not matched to a gene: 7. The DNA for the CDR3 is TGTGCCAGCAGCTCTAGGACAGGGCCCACTGAAGCTTTCTTT. Its translation is CASSSRTGPTEAFF.

The V call is TRBV11-2, the J call TRBJ2-5; 14 bases are shared with TRBD2. The trim removed 1 base at V and 6 bases at J, leaving 4 bases unmatched. Germline assignment: CDR1 SGHAT and CDR2 FQNNGV. CDR3 length: 16 residues. The CDR3 is CASSLAGLAGVKTQYF. The CDR3 bases are TGTGCCAGCAGCTTAGCGGGACTAGCGGGAGTAAAGACCCAGTACTTC.

This clone appeared a single time. This chain joins TRBV6-5 and TRBJ1-3; D might be TRBD1 (5 bases). From germline, CDR1 is MNHEY and CDR2 SVGAGI. Trimming removed 2 bases at V and 0 bases at J, with 11 bases between. The CDR3 runs 16 residues. The CDR3 region is CASSYGAGYSGNTIYF. CDR3 sequence (DNA): TGTGCCAGCAGTTACGGGGCCGGATACTCTGGAAACACCATATATTTT.

The chain links TRBV19 to TRBJ1-1; D possibly corresponds to TRBD1 (6 bases). The CDR3 has 12 amino acids. Germline V gene lookup returns CDR1 LNHDA and CDR2 SQIVND (reference sequence). V was cut by 7 bases and J by 8 bases, with 14 bases left in between. The DNA for the CDR3 is TGTGCCAGTAAAAAATTGGGACACGAAGCTTTCTTT. Encoded protein: CASKKLGHEAFF.

This sequence joins TRBV3-1 (or the pseudogene TRBV3-2) and TRBJ2-5; 8 nucleotides match TRBD1. The CDR3 is 17 residues long. V lost 0 bases to trimming and J lost 5 bases; unmatched junction nucleotides: 11. Germline CDR1 and CDR2: LGHDT and YNNKEL (reference sequence). The CDR3 loop is CASSQDIGAGGGETQYF. The CDR3 coding sequence is TGTGCCAGCAGCCAAGATATAGGGGCAGGGGGCGGGGAGACCCAGTACTTC.

The chain couples TRBV5-4 to TRBJ1-1; no clear D. The germline V and J ends were trimmed by 1 base and 4 bases, with 8 bases remaining between them. Germline loops: CDR1 SGHNT, CDR2 YYREEE (reference sequence). This CDR3 is built from 13 residues. The CDR3 nucleotides are TGTGCCAGCAGCTTGCAGGTAGGCACTGAAGCTTTCTTT. Its protein product is CASSLQVGTEAFF.

The chain couples TRBV12-3 or TRBV12-4 to TRBJ2-7; weak D call: TRBD2 (5 bases). The CDR3 contains 13 residues. V was clipped by 4 bases and J by 3 bases, with 10 bases between them. CDR3 in amino acids: CASSSTAGYEQYF. Here the CDR3 DNA reads TGTGCCAGCAGTTCCACCGCGGGCTACGAGCAGTACTTC.

The chain is built from TRBV7-2 and TRBJ1-1; D ambiguous. Germline assignment: CDR1 SGHTA and CDR2 FQGNSA. The CDR3 extends over 14 amino acids. The ends were cut back, 1 base at V and 4 bases at J, with 10 bases in the middle. CDR3 DNA sequence: TGTGCCAGCAGCTTAGGACTTGAGAGCACTGAAGCTTTCTTT. Its translation: CASSLGLESTEAFF.

The genes are TRBV5-6 and TRBJ1-1; TRBD1 agrees at 9 bases. Germline V gene sequence: CDR1 SGHDT, CDR2 YYEEEE. This CDR3 region has 13 residues. Trimming cost V 4 bases and J 4 bases; bases outside gene matches: 2. CDR3 amino acids: CASSRQGVTEAFF. CDR3 sequence (DNA): TGTGCCAGCAGCCGACAGGGGGTCACTGAAGCTTTCTTT.

The chain links TRBV6-4 to TRBJ2-2; D might be TRBD1 (5 bases). Germline V gene lookup returns CDR1 MRHNA and CDR2 SNTAGT. There are 14 residues in the CDR3. With 6 bases removed from V and 1 base from J, the gap between germline ends came to 9 bases. The CDR3 region is CASSLTVNTGELFF. The CDR3 nucleotides are TGTGCCAGCAGCCTGACAGTGAACACCGGGGAGCTGTTTTTT.

The V and J genes are TRBV12-3 or TRBV12-4 and TRBJ1-1, with 8 bases lining up with TRBD1. Germline trimming cut 4 bases from V and 11 bases from J; bases unmatched to any gene: 9. This CDR3 spans 13 amino acids. As DNA, the CDR3 is TGTGCCAGCAGTTCGGACAGGGAGAGCTGGGCTTTCTTT. Protein product: CASSSDRESWAFF.

The chain joins TRBV19 to TRBJ1-4; TRBD1 aligns across 9 bases. Germline V CDR1 and CDR2: LNHDA, SQIVND (reference sequence). With 6 bases clipped from V and 4 bases from J, the junction kept 6 bases outside the gene matches. There are 15 residues in the CDR3. The DNA for the CDR3 is TGTGCCAGTAGGCCCACAGGGGGCCGTAATGAAAAACTGTTTTTT. Amino acid sequence: CASRPTGGRNEKLFF.